This TCR beta chain stems from a study of T cell responses to AZD1222 COVID-19 vaccine. Study-wide findings and caveats: Repertoire sampling was restricted to post-peak T cell response timepoints. Two doses of AZD1222 preceded a rise in Spike-specific TCR breadth and depth. Donors were largely white British and mainly female; clonal diversity was possibly underestimated.

Data came from immunoSEQ multiplex PCR; TCRdb stores just in-frame clones and leaves some out. The sample lists about 84,000 clones, around 90% occurring once. The length of the CDR3 is 12 residues. Trimming left V 5 bases short and J 11 bases short, with 14 bases between. CDR1 and CDR2 (germline): SGHAT, FQDESV (reference sequence). This clone was found once. What it binds is unknown. Both about-4-week and about-12-week second-dose recipients were combined. The chain employs TRBV11-1 and TRBJ2-3; tentatively, D is TRBD1 (6 bases). The sample was peripheral blood, taken 28 days after the second AZD1222 dose. This sequence was found in an adult who received the AZD1222 COVID-19 vaccine. The CDR3 DNA sequence: TGTGCCAGCAGCCCCACAGGGTTTGGGCAGTATTTT. This codes for CASSPTGFGQYF. The full variable domain, its missing parts supplied by reference TRBV11-1 and TRBJ2-3, is EAEVAQSPRYKITEKSQAVAFWCDPISGHATLYWYRQILGQGPELLVQFQDESVVDDSQLPKDRFSAERLKGVDSTLKIQPAELGDSAMYLCASSPTGFGQYFGPGTRLTVL.